Listed here are 21 T cell receptor beta chains from one sample, sequenced in a study of blood T cell repertoires in COVID-19. Profiled with immunoSEQ multiplex PCR; TCRdb holds only in-frame clones, not every one. The data contain 65,000 to 85,000 clones, roughly 90% of them singletons. Sequencing was done on a sample of peripheral blood. The source is a human donor in a cohort sampled during active COVID-19.

This chain connects TRBV18 to TRBJ1-3, with 7 bases aligning to TRBD1. Trimming removed 3 bases from V and 1 base from J; junction bases left unmatched: 3. The CDR3 has 15 amino acids. CDR1 KGHSH and CDR2 LQKENI come from the germline V gene. CDR3 nucleotide sequence: TGTGCCAGCTCACCCCAGACAGGGTCTGGAAACACCATATATTTT. It translates to CASSPQTGSGNTIYF.

This rearrangement joins TRBV4-3 to TRBJ2-3; maybe TRBD1 (6 bases). Trimming took 0 bases from V and 3 from J, leaving 16 bases between them. The length of the CDR3 is 17 residues. The germline CDR1 and CDR2 sequences are LGHNA and YSLEER. In DNA form, the CDR3 reads TGCGCCAGCAGCCAAGATTTCAGGGGACGGCGGACAGATACGCAGTATTTT. As protein: CASSQDFRGRRTDTQYF.

J is TRBJ2-1 and V is TRBV30, with D unclear. This CDR3 region has 15 residues. Germline values: CDR1 GTSNPN, CDR2 SVGIG (reference sequence). Trimming removed 4 bases from V and 0 bases from J, with 13 bases in between. CDR3 coding DNA: TGTGCCTGGATACGTCGCTTGAGCTCCTACAATGAGCAGTTCTTC. It codes for CAWIRRLSSYNEQFF.

V usage is TRBV4-1 and J usage is TRBJ1-6; TRBD1 aligns across 9 bases. Germline CDR1 and CDR2: MGHRA and YSYEKL. This CDR3 comprises 15 residues. V was pared by 0 bases and J by 9 bases, with 3 bases of the junction left unmatched. The CDR3 sequence is CASSQEQGALSPLHF. CDR3 bases: TGCGCCAGCAGCCAAGAACAGGGGGCACTTTCACCCCTCCACTTT.

The chain links TRBV12-5 to TRBJ1-1; D possibly corresponds to TRBD1 (5 bases). This CDR3 region has 15 residues. CDR1 LGHNT and CDR2 FRNRAP come from the germline V gene. V dropped 1 base and J dropped 11 bases, with 20 bases sitting between them. CDR3 protein: CASGLDTGRKLGAFF. CDR3 bases: TGTGCTAGTGGTTTGGACACAGGCAGGAAGTTGGGGGCTTTCTTT.

The chain employs TRBV4-1 and TRBJ2-1, with 9 bases identical to TRBD2. V lost 0 bases, J lost 13 bases, and 4 bases stayed unmatched. Germline V gene sequence: CDR1 MGHRA, CDR2 YSYEKL. The CDR3 runs 13 residues. CDR3 in amino acids: CASSQDTAGGQFF. Written as DNA, the CDR3 is TGCGCCAGCAGCCAAGATACAGCGGGGGGCCAGTTCTTC.

The chain links TRBV5-6 to TRBJ1-6; D gene ambiguous. The germline gives CDR1 SGHDT, CDR2 YYEEEE. Deletions cut 4 bases from V and 11 bases from J, with 10 bases between. The length of the CDR3 is 12 residues. CDR3 DNA: TGTGCCAGCAGCCCGGGTGTGCCACCCCTCCACTTT. It is translated as CASSPGVPPLHF.

V gene TRBV20-1 combines with J gene TRBJ2-7; tentative D call: TRBD2 (5 bases). Germline V gene data show CDR1 as DFQATT and CDR2 as SNEGSKA (reference sequence). V lost 3 bases and J lost 0, with 15 bases in between. There are 15 residues in the CDR3. The CDR3 region has the DNA TGCAGTGCTAGTCCGTTGGGCGCGGGCTCCTACGAGCAGTACTTC. Its translation: CSASPLGAGSYEQYF.

This clone came up once. The rearrangement uses TRBV3-1 (or the pseudogene TRBV3-2) and TRBJ2-1; D is ambiguous. V lost 1 base, J lost 4 bases, and 14 bases lay in between. CDR3 length equals 16 residues. Looked up from germline, CDR1 is LGHDT and CDR2 is YNNKEL (reference sequence). The CDR3 DNA is TGTGCCAGCAGCCAAGCCGCGGCTTACCTTTACAATGAGCAGTTCTTC. It encodes CASSQAAAYLYNEQFF.

V usage is TRBV18 and J usage is TRBJ1-1; D is unresolved. Trimming took off 3 bases at V and 0 bases at J, with 11 bases between the two ends. CDR3 size: 15 residues. Germline V gene sequence: CDR1 KGHSH, CDR2 LQKENI. CDR3 loop: CASSPEASMNTEAFF. CDR3 bases: TGTGCCAGCTCACCCGAGGCGAGCATGAACACTGAAGCTTTCTTT.

This clone was seen once. The chain carries TRBV5-1 and TRBJ2-3; possibly TRBD1 for D (6 bases). The CDR3 extends over 15 amino acids. The V end lost 3 bases, the J end lost 2 bases, and 13 bases lay between the germline ends. The germline V gene encodes CDR1 SGHRS and CDR2 YFSETQ. The CDR3 is CASSYSGVFTDTQYF. DNA for the CDR3: TGCGCCAGCAGCTACTCAGGGGTGTTCACAGATACGCAGTATTTT.

This rearrangement joins TRBV6-6 to TRBJ2-7, with 11 bases matching TRBD2. Per the germline V gene, CDR1 is MNHNY and CDR2 is SVGAGI (reference sequence). This CDR3 has 16 residues. J lost 0 bases, V lost 6 bases, and 7 bases had no gene match. In nucleotides, the CDR3 is TGTGCCAGCAGACCTCCAACTAGCGGGAGCTCCTACGAGCAGTACTTC. Translation: CASRPPTSGSSYEQYF.

J is TRBJ1-1 and V is TRBV9; TRBD1 agrees at 9 bases. Germline-derived CDR1 and CDR2 are SGDLS and YYNGEE. With V trimmed by 3 bases and J by 4 bases, 4 bases remained unmatched. The CDR3 length is 14 residues. The CDR3 DNA follows: TGTGCCAGCAGCGACCGGGACAGGGTCACTGAAGCTTTCTTT. Its translation: CASSDRDRVTEAFF.

V and J are TRBV2 and TRBJ2-3; D is perhaps TRBD2 (6 bases). This CDR3 is 15 amino acids long. V was shortened by 3 bases and J by 7 bases, with 17 bases between the two germline ends. CDR1 is SNHLY, CDR2 FYNNEI, per germline. CDR3 bases: TGTGCCAGCAGTGATAGACTAGAGCCTCATAATACGCAGTATTTT. It specifies CASSDRLEPHNTQYF. The full variable domain, in which reference TRBV2 and TRBJ2-3 provide the parts outside the CDR3, is EPEVTQTPSHQVTQMGQEVILRCVPISNHLYFYWYRQILGQKVEFLVSFYNNEISEKSEIFDDQFSVERPDGSNFTLKIRSTKLEDSAMYFCASSDRLEPHNTQYFGPGTRLTVL.

The chain uses TRBV14 and TRBJ2-5, with D possibly TRBD1 on 5 matching bases. Trimming removed 0 bases from V and 1 base from J, with 15 bases in between. The germline CDR1 and CDR2 sequences are SGHDN and FVKESK. The CDR3 contains 17 residues. The CDR3 sequence is CASSQDSPKGVQETQYF. CDR3 bases: TGTGCCAGCAGCCAAGATAGCCCTAAAGGGGTCCAAGAGACCCAGTACTTC.

The V call is TRBV5-6, the J call TRBJ1-5; 11 bases match TRBD1. The CDR3 runs 17 residues. Germline CDR1 and CDR2: SGHDT and YYEEEE. With 1 base clipped from V and 7 bases from J, the junction kept 10 bases outside the gene matches. CDR3 in DNA: TGTGCCAGCAGCTTGTCTGCTGGGGGACAGGGGGGACAGCCCCAGCATTTT. It translates to CASSLSAGGQGGQPQHF.

The chain combines TRBV6-6 with TRBJ2-5, with a tentative D call TRBD2 (6 bases). Germline loops: CDR1 MNHNY, CDR2 SVGAGI (reference sequence). There are 14 residues in the CDR3. V lost 5 bases, J lost 3 bases, and 13 bases lay in between. Here the CDR3 reads CASSPRGGEETQYF. The DNA for the CDR3 is TGTGCCAGCAGTCCCAGAGGAGGGGAAGAGACCCAGTACTTC.

V is TRBV28 and J is TRBJ1-5; TRBD1 is a possible D gene (6 bases). The CDR3 sequence is 16 residues long. With 5 bases removed from V and 7 bases from J, the gap between germline ends came to 21 bases. Germline V gives CDR1 MDHEN, CDR2 SYDVKM. Here the CDR3 reads CASSLPSVGAKQPQHF. The DNA of the CDR3 is TGTGCCAGCAGTCTCCCGTCGGTGGGGGCGAAACAGCCCCAGCATTTT.

The CDR3 sequence: CASRSRALSSYEQYF. The CDR3 bases are TGTGCCAGCCGATCGAGAGCGTTGAGCTCCTACGAGCAGTACTTC. The chain employs TRBV5-6 and TRBJ2-7; D is undetermined. CDR3 size: 15 residues. Per germline, CDR1 SGHDT and CDR2 YYEEEE. V was cut by 7 bases and J by 0 bases, with 17 bases left in between. The variable domain in full, completed from reference TRBV5-6 and TRBJ2-7, reads DAGVTQSPTHLIKTRGQQVTLRCSPKSGHDTVSWYQQALGQGPQFIFQYYEEEERQRGNFPDRFSGHQFPNYSSELNVNALLLGDSALYLCASRSRALSSYEQYFGPGTRLTVT.

The table lists this clone with a count of one. This chain links TRBV5-4 with TRBJ2-5, with D possibly matching TRBD2 (6 bases). The germline CDR1 and CDR2 sequences are SGHNT and YYREEE (reference sequence). This CDR3 has 13 amino acids. V lost 4 bases, J lost 2 bases, and 9 bases lay in between. The CDR3 region is CASSPGTQETQYF. The CDR3 coding sequence is TGTGCCAGCAGCCCGGGGACTCAAGAGACCCAGTACTTC.

The chain has TRBV24-1 and TRBJ2-3; D gene unclear. The CDR3 is 13 amino acids. Trimming stripped 4 bases from V and 6 bases from J, with 10 bases between. Germline CDR1 reads KGHDR; CDR2 reads SFDVKD. The CDR3 loop is CATSDARADTQYF. In nucleotides, the CDR3 is TGTGCCACCAGTGACGCCCGCGCGGATACGCAGTATTTT.